Following are 31 T cell receptor beta chains from one sample sequenced in a study of blood T cell repertoires in COVID-19. Here immunoSEQ multiplex PCR was the method, and the copy in TCRdb shows in-frame clones only, minus some. This table has more than 300,000 clones, around 83% appearing once. The sample was peripheral blood. These receptors came from a woman between 50 and 59 years old with acute or convalescent COVID-19.

This chain links TRBV10-3 with TRBJ2-3; 7 positions agree with TRBD2. Germline values: CDR1 ENHRY, CDR2 SYGVKD. V was pared by 6 bases and J by 7 bases, with 10 bases of the junction left unmatched. The CDR3 sequence is 14 residues long. DNA of the CDR3: TGTGCCATCAGCGGGGACTACGGGGGAAATACGCAGTATTTT. It codes for CAISGDYGGNTQYF.

The V gene is TRBV6-1, the J gene TRBJ2-7; D is uncertain. The germline V gene encodes CDR1 MNHNS and CDR2 SASEGT. The CDR3 extends over 14 amino acids. V was clipped by 1 base and J by 2 bases, with 9 bases between them. CDR3 sequence (DNA): TGTGCCAGCAGTGAAGACGCAGTTACCTACGAGCAGTACGTC. It translates to CASSEDAVTYEQYV.

This sequence joins TRBV30 and TRBJ1-1; 9 bases fit TRBD1. The CDR3 covers 14 residues. V trimming: 5 bases; J trimming: 1 base; junction bases outside the gene matches: 5. CDR1 and CDR2 (germline): GTSNPN, SVGIG (reference sequence). This CDR3 reads CAWGIQGANTEAFF. The CDR3 DNA reads TGTGCCTGGGGAATACAGGGGGCGAACACTGAAGCTTTCTTT.

The chain couples TRBV24-1 to TRBJ2-5; 7 bases agree with TRBD1. CDR3 length: 14 amino acids. Germline CDR1 reads KGHDR; CDR2 reads SFDVKD. Trimming took 3 bases from V and 5 from J; bases not matched to a gene: 5. CDR3 region: CATSDPTGAETQYF. CDR3 nucleotide sequence: TGTGCCACCAGTGATCCTACAGGGGCCGAGACCCAGTACTTC.

This clone appeared a single time. The rearrangement uses TRBV6-6 and TRBJ2-2; TRBD1 matches 8 bases. J was trimmed by 6 bases and V by 4 bases; bases with no gene match: 7. From germline, CDR1 is MNHNY and CDR2 SVGAGI (reference sequence). The CDR3 has 15 residues. In DNA, the CDR3 is TGTGCCAGCAGTTTCGGACAGGGCTGGGCCGGGGAGCTGTTTTTT. Translation: CASSFGQGWAGELFF.

This clone showed up just a few times. The chain couples TRBV2 to TRBJ2-7, with D possibly TRBD2 on 6 matching bases. V was trimmed by 2 bases and J by 0 bases, leaving 8 bases between them. Germline V gene data show CDR1 as SNHLY and CDR2 as FYNNEI. This CDR3 region has 14 residues. The CDR3 protein is CASSELANSYEQYF. The CDR3 DNA follows: TGTGCCAGCAGTGAACTAGCGAACTCCTACGAGCAGTACTTC.

Here the CDR3 reads CASITSGSTDTQYF. CDR3 sequence (DNA): TGTGCCAGCATAACTAGCGGAAGCACAGATACGCAGTATTTT. V usage is TRBV7-9 and J usage is TRBJ2-3; TRBD2 matches at 8 bases. This CDR3 is built from 14 residues. CDR1 is SEHNR and CDR2 is FQNEAQ in the germline V gene (reference sequence). V gave up 7 bases and J gave up 0 bases; unmatched junction bases: 3.

The V gene is TRBV9, the J gene TRBJ2-5, with D possibly TRBD2 on 6 matching bases. This CDR3 has 14 amino acids. V shed 4 bases and J shed 3 bases, with 13 bases lying between them. Germline values: CDR1 SGDLS, CDR2 YYNGEE. For the CDR3, the DNA is TGTGCCAGCAGCCCCAGGTGGGGGGAAGAGACCCAGTACTTC. Amino acids: CASSPRWGEETQYF.

The chain employs TRBV5-5 and TRBJ1-5; 11 bases fit TRBD1. The CDR3 consists of 17 residues. V trimming: 4 bases; J trimming: 7 bases; junction bases outside the gene matches: 13. CDR1 and CDR2 (germline): SGHKS, YYEKEE (reference sequence). CDR3 nucleotide sequence: TGTGCCAGCAGCGTGGGACAGGGGGAGTTTGGATGGCAGCCCCAGCATTTT. Protein: CASSVGQGEFGWQPQHF.

This clone showed up just a few times. The CDR3 DNA sequence: TGTGCCAGCAGCTCGGGACAGGGGATGACTGAAGCTTTCTTT. Encoded protein: CASSSGQGMTEAFF. This chain uses TRBV7-2 with TRBJ1-1; 10 nucleotides agree with TRBD1. V was clipped by 4 bases and J by 5 bases; unmatched bases: 4. This CDR3 region has 14 residues. Germline lookup yields CDR1 SGHTA and CDR2 FQGNSA.

The rearrangement links TRBV20-1 to TRBJ2-1; weak D call: TRBD2 (7 bases). Germline loops: CDR1 DFQATT, CDR2 SNEGSKA (reference sequence). The CDR3 extends over 14 amino acids. Trimming removed 3 bases from V and 9 bases from J, with 18 bases in between. The chain's CDR3 is CSASPPGGPGEQFF. The CDR3, as DNA: TGCAGTGCTAGTCCGCCCGGGGGGCCGGGTGAGCAGTTCTTC.

This rearrangement joins TRBV7-3 to TRBJ2-1, with D perhaps matching TRBD2 (5 bases). V was clipped by 1 base and J by 0 bases, with 10 bases between them. Germline CDR1 SGHTA, CDR2 FQGTGA. The CDR3 runs 16 residues. In DNA, the CDR3 is TGTGCCAGCAGCTTAATGGCGGGCAGCTCCTACAATGAGCAGTTCTTC. Translating it yields CASSLMAGSSYNEQFF.

The CDR3 DNA follows: TGTGCCATCAGTGAGTCGAAAGGGGTCAATCAGCCCCAGCATTTT. Translating gives CAISESKGVNQPQHF. V and J are TRBV10-3 and TRBJ1-5; a possible D gene is TRBD1 (5 bases). Trimming left V 0 bases short and J 3 bases short, with 9 bases between. Germline CDR1 is ENHRY and CDR2 is SYGVKD. The CDR3 has 15 amino acids.

The J gene is TRBJ1-6, the V gene TRBV2; TRBD1 matches at 9 bases. The germline CDR1 and CDR2 sequences are SNHLY and FYNNEI. CDR3 size: 14 residues. Trimming at V came to 6 bases and at J to 6 bases, leaving 3 bases not matched to a gene. The CDR3 loop reads CASRQGQGNSPLHF. CDR3 coding DNA: TGTGCCAGCAGGCAGGGACAGGGTAATTCACCCCTCCACTTT.

This clone was found once. The rearrangement links TRBV5-1 to TRBJ2-3, with a possible D match to TRBD1 (6 bases). Trimming removed 0 bases at V and 5 bases at J, with 10 bases between. The CDR3 length is 14 residues. Per germline, CDR1 SGHRS and CDR2 YFSETQ. The CDR3 nucleotides read TGCGCCAGCAGCTTGGAAGCACAGGGAGATACGCAGTATTTT. This gives the protein CASSLEAQGDTQYF.

The rearrangement uses TRBV7-9 and TRBJ1-2; D may be TRBD1 (5 bases). Germline CDR1 and CDR2: SEHNR and FQNEAQ (reference sequence). This CDR3 has 17 amino acids. V lost 2 bases, J lost 3 bases, and 19 bases lay in between. CDR3: CASSLRWGESRDYGYTF. As DNA, the CDR3 is TGTGCCAGCAGCTTAAGGTGGGGGGAGTCTAGGGACTATGGCTACACCTTC.

The J gene is TRBJ2-5, the V gene TRBV10-3; D ambiguous. Germline V gives CDR1 ENHRY, CDR2 SYGVKD. With 2 bases removed from V and 7 bases from J, the gap between germline ends came to 11 bases. The CDR3 covers 13 residues. The CDR3, as DNA: TGTGCCATCAGTGAGGCGAGCCCGGGGACCCAGTACTTC. Residues: CAISEASPGTQYF.

This clone was recorded once. The chain has TRBV9 and TRBJ1-1, with no clear D. V lost 1 base and J lost 4, with 11 bases in between. Germline values: CDR1 SGDLS, CDR2 YYNGEE. The CDR3 length is 14 residues. CDR3 bases: TGTGCCAGCAGCGTAACCCTAGCGGGCACTGAAGCTTTCTTT. It yields the protein CASSVTLAGTEAFF.

The chain joins TRBV7-8 to TRBJ2-7; TRBD1 matches at 8 bases. V lost 6 bases, J lost 6 bases, and 13 bases stayed unmatched. Germline CDR1 SGHVS, CDR2 FQNEAQ. The CDR3 consists of 15 residues. CDR3 in DNA: TGTGCCAGCAGTTACCGGGACTCCCAGGGGGCCGAGCAGTACTTC. Translation gives CASSYRDSQGAEQYF. Full variable domain (remainder filled in from reference TRBV7-8 and TRBJ2-7): GAGVSQSPRYKVAKRGQDVALRCDPISGHVSLFWYQQALGQGPEFLTYFQNEAQLDKSGLPSDRFFAERPEGSVSTLKIQRTQQEDSAVYLCASSYRDSQGAEQYFGPGTRLTVT.

This clone is a singleton in its sample. The chain is built from TRBV5-4 and TRBJ2-5; the match to TRBD1 covers 8 bases. This CDR3 is built from 14 residues. V lost 6 bases, J lost 1 base, and 5 bases stayed unmatched. In germline, CDR1 is SGHNT, CDR2 YYREEE (reference sequence). The chain's CDR3 is CASTLQGAQETQYF. The CDR3 DNA reads as TGTGCCAGCACTCTCCAGGGGGCCCAAGAGACCCAGTACTTC. The full variable domain, its missing parts supplied by reference TRBV5-4 and TRBJ2-5, is ETGVTQSPTHLIKTRGQQVTLRCSSQSGHNTVSWYQQALGQGPQFIFQYYREEENGRGNFPPRFSGLQFPNYSSELNVNALELDDSALYLCASTLQGAQETQYFGPGTRLLVL.

The chain recombines TRBV7-2 with TRBJ1-1, with D perhaps matching TRBD1 (5 bases). The germline V gene encodes CDR1 SGHTA and CDR2 FQGNSA. The V and J ends lost 2 bases and 4 bases respectively, with 8 bases between them. The CDR3 runs 13 residues. DNA of the CDR3: TGTGCCAGCAGCTTAAGTCAGGGCACTGAAGCTTTCTTT. Residues: CASSLSQGTEAFF.

The chain links TRBV6-2 or TRBV6-3 to TRBJ2-3; 8 bases align to TRBD2. The CDR3 sequence is 18 residues long. J lost 0 bases, V lost 4 bases, and 12 bases had no gene match. Germline CDR1 and CDR2: MNHEY and SVGEGT. CDR3 sequence: CASSWTALTSESTDTQYF. In DNA form, the CDR3 reads TGTGCCAGCAGTTGGACGGCCTTGACTAGCGAAAGCACAGATACGCAGTATTTT.

The CDR3 nucleotides are TGTGCCAGCAGCGGTACAGGTAATCAGCCCCAGCATTTT. The encoded protein is CASSGTGNQPQHF. The chain employs TRBV7-2 and TRBJ1-5; D is possibly TRBD1 (5 bases). Germline lookup yields CDR1 SGHTA and CDR2 FQGNSA. Trimming left V 5 bases short and J 4 bases short, with 9 bases between. This CDR3 is built from 13 residues.

The chain combines TRBV5-1 with TRBJ2-7; the D gene is possibly TRBD1 (6 bases). V was shortened by 3 bases and J by 1 base, with 14 bases between the two germline ends. The CDR3 covers 15 residues. Germline assignment: CDR1 SGHRS and CDR2 YFSETQ. The CDR3 protein is CASSSRPGASYEQYF. CDR3 sequence (DNA): TGCGCCAGCAGCTCCCGGCCAGGGGCTTCCTACGAGCAGTACTTC.

This clone was observed a single time. The V gene is TRBV10-3, the J gene TRBJ1-4; weak D call: TRBD1 (5 bases). This CDR3 spans 13 amino acids. Trimming took 8 bases from V and 4 from J, leaving 11 bases between them. Per the germline V gene, CDR1 is ENHRY and CDR2 is SYGVKD. CDR3 nucleotide sequence: TGTGCCATCCGCGCGGGGGGTAATGAAAAACTGTTTTTT. Translation: CAIRAGGNEKLFF.

The chain is built from TRBV25-1 and TRBJ1-5; TRBD1 aligns across 8 bases. V dropped 2 bases and J dropped 5; count of bases not matched to a gene: 8. CDR3 length: 16 amino acids. CDR1 and CDR2 from the germline V gene are MGHDK and SYGVNS. This CDR3 reads CASSEGGQGFHQPQHF. For the CDR3, the DNA is TGTGCCAGCAGTGAAGGAGGACAGGGCTTCCATCAGCCCCAGCATTTT.

Comments on this clone: Other DNA sequences in this specimen translate into the identical CDR3. CDR3 residues: CASSRQGQETQYF. DNA of the CDR3: TGTGCCAGCAGTAGACAGGGGCAAGAGACCCAGTACTTC. The V call is TRBV12-3 or TRBV12-4, the J call TRBJ2-5; 8 bases align to TRBD1. Trimming removed 5 bases from V and 2 bases from J; junction bases left unmatched: 1. This CDR3 spans 13 amino acids.

The V gene is TRBV29-1, the J gene TRBJ1-3; D is possibly TRBD1 (6 bases). The germline CDR1 and CDR2 sequences are SQVTM and ANQGSEA. Trimming shortened V by 7 bases and J by 0 bases, and 10 bases separated the two germline ends. The CDR3 totals 13 residues. In DNA form, the CDR3 reads TGCAGCGCCATGACAGGCTCTGGAAACACCATATATTTT. Protein: CSAMTGSGNTIYF.

The rearrangement joins TRBV9 to TRBJ1-3; D remains ambiguous. Germline V gene data show CDR1 as SGDLS and CDR2 as YYNGEE. CDR3 length equals 17 residues. Trimming stripped 4 bases from V and 0 bases from J, with 17 bases between. The CDR3 DNA reads TGTGCCAGCAGCCCACAATGGTGGGCTCTCTCTGGAAACACCATATATTTT. Amino acids: CASSPQWWALSGNTIYF.

This chain links TRBV28 with TRBJ1-3; 7 positions agree with TRBD1. The CDR3 has 17 amino acids. Germline loops: CDR1 MDHEN, CDR2 SYDVKM. The junction had 9 bases not matched to a gene; V was cut back by 4 bases and J by 0 bases. The CDR3 here is CASSSPGQPSSGNTIYF. CDR3 nucleotide sequence: TGTGCCAGCAGTTCGCCGGGACAGCCGAGCTCTGGAAACACCATATATTTT.

CDR3 coding DNA: TGTGCCAGCAGCGACTTGGGCCAGATCTTCAATGAGCAGTTCTTC. This encodes CASSDLGQIFNEQFF. The chain combines TRBV9 with TRBJ2-1, with unresolved D. This CDR3 has 15 amino acids. Trimming took off 3 bases at V and 6 bases at J, with 16 bases between the two ends. Looked up from germline, CDR1 is SGDLS and CDR2 is YYNGEE.